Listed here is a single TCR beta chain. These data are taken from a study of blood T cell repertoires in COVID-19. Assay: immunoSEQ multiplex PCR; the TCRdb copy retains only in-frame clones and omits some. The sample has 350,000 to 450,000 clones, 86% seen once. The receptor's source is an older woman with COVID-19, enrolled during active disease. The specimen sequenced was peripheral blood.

The CDR3 loop is CASSKPGQGTTEAFF. CDR3 coding DNA: TGTGCCAGTAGTAAGCCGGGACAGGGGACCACTGAAGCTTTCTTT. This chain connects TRBV19 to TRBJ1-1; 10 nucleotides align to TRBD1. The CDR3 covers 15 residues. Germline CDR1 is LNHDA and CDR2 is SQIVND (reference sequence). V shed 4 bases, J shed 4 bases, and the junction held 6 bases outside the gene matches.